The present T cell receptor (beta chain) was sequenced within a study of blood T cell repertoires in COVID-19. Across the study: Samples came from the United States, Italy and Spain, spanning acute and convalescent COVID-19.

Generated by immunoSEQ multiplex PCR, the TCRdb table keeps only in-frame clones and is missing some. The sample comprises around 220,000 clones, approximately 86% of which are singletons, and more than 8.5% rests with the top ten. With 4 bases removed from V and 2 bases from J, the gap between germline ends came to 10 bases. The CDR3 extends over 14 amino acids. The germline CDR1 and CDR2 sequences are WNHNN and SYGVQD (reference sequence). This TCR derives from a woman aged 50 to 60 with COVID-19, enrolled during active disease. The chain couples TRBV10-1 to TRBJ2-3; a weak D match, TRBD1 (6 bases). Sequences were obtained from peripheral blood. The CDR3 DNA is TGCGCCAGCAGTGCGGGACATCACACAGATACGCAGTATTTT. Protein: CASSAGHHTDTQYF.